This is a list of T cell receptor beta chains from one sample in a study of shared clonotypes between healthy human individuals. Libraries were prepared by immunoSEQ multiplex PCR; TCRdb keeps only in-frame clonotypes and omits some of them. The sample lists about 2.3 million clones; approximately 95% were seen once. Input material: naive CD4+ T cells from PBMCs. Receptors were obtained from a man between 18 and 35 years old in good health. Some clones in this sample may be carry-over from other donors' samples. Each CDR3 is given with its conserved first and last residue. D genes are given only for firm matches. Rows give clone size only sometimes, using once, few, many, or a class for an expanded clone.

J gene: TRBJ2-1
V gene: TRBV11-3
D gene: .
clone size: .
CDR3 protein: CASSLGLSSYNEQFF
CDR3 DNA: TGTGCCAGCAGCTTAGGGCTCAGCTCCTACAATGAGCAGTTCTTC

J gene: TRBJ1-2
V gene: TRBV10-3
D gene: .
clone size: .
CDR3 protein: CAISDRGGSNYGYTF
CDR3 DNA: TGTGCCATCAGTGATAGAGGGGGTTCTAACTATGGCTACACCTTC

J gene: TRBJ1-3
V gene: TRBV10-3
D gene: .
clone size: few
CDR3 protein: CASRTGSSGNTIYF
CDR3 DNA: TGTGCCTCCCGGACGGGAAGCTCTGGAAACACCATATATTTT

J gene: TRBJ2-5
V gene: TRBV7-9
D gene: .
clone size: .
CDR3 protein: CASSFGQETQYF
CDR3 DNA: TGTGCCAGCAGCTTTGGGCAAGAGACCCAGTACTTC

J gene: TRBJ1-1
V gene: TRBV30
D gene: .
clone size: .
CDR3 protein: CAWSVGKGTTEAFF
CDR3 DNA: TGTGCCTGGAGTGTCGGAAAGGGGACCACTGAAGCTTTCTTT

J gene: TRBJ2-1
V gene: TRBV19
D gene: .
clone size: .
CDR3 protein: CASSKPEPSSYNEQFF
CDR3 DNA: TGTGCCAGTAGTAAGCCAGAGCCGAGCTCCTACAATGAGCAGTTCTTC

J gene: TRBJ2-7
V gene: TRBV7-6
D gene: TRBD1
clone size: once
CDR3 protein: CASSRGQGRRYEQYF
CDR3 DNA: TGTGCCAGCAGCAGGGGACAGGGCAGACGCTACGAGCAGTACTTC

J gene: TRBJ1-5
V gene: TRBV7-9
D gene: .
clone size: .
CDR3 protein: CASSIAGGQPQHF
CDR3 DNA: TGTGCCAGCAGCATAGCGGGAGGCCAGCCCCAGCATTTT

J gene: TRBJ2-7
V gene: TRBV6-1
D gene: .
clone size: .
CDR3 protein: CASSRSGADLYEQYF
CDR3 DNA: TGTGCCAGCAGTAGGTCCGGGGCGGACCTCTACGAGCAGTACTTC

J gene: TRBJ2-2
V gene: TRBV28
D gene: TRBD2
clone size: .
CDR3 protein: CASSFPAGVGNTGELFF
CDR3 DNA: TGTGCCAGCAGTTTCCCAGCGGGAGTTGGGAACACCGGGGAGCTGTTTTTT

J gene: TRBJ2-7
V gene: TRBV7-9
D gene: TRBD1
clone size: .
CDR3 protein: CASRTDREYYEQYF
CDR3 DNA: TGTGCCAGCAGGACAGACAGGGAGTACTACGAGCAGTACTTC

J gene: TRBJ2-2
V gene: TRBV2
D gene: .
clone size: .
CDR3 protein: CASSLNTGELFF
CDR3 DNA: TGTGCCAGCAGTCTAAACACCGGGGAGCTGTTTTTT

J gene: TRBJ1-2
V gene: TRBV4-1
D gene: .
clone size: few
CDR3 protein: CASSQGKGNSLGYTF
CDR3 DNA: TGCGCCAGCAGCCAAGGAAAGGGTAACTCCTTGGGCTACACCTTC

J gene: TRBJ2-1
V gene: TRBV28
D gene: TRBD2
clone size: .
CDR3 protein: CASSLRGTSSSEQFF
CDR3 DNA: TGTGCCAGCAGTTTAAGAGGGACTAGCTCAAGTGAGCAGTTCTTC

J gene: TRBJ2-7
V gene: TRBV6-1
D gene: TRBD1
clone size: .
CDR3 protein: CATIPGQVFYEQYF
CDR3 DNA: TGTGCCACCATACCGGGACAGGTCTTCTACGAGCAGTACTTC

J gene: TRBJ1-1
V gene: TRBV5-4
D gene: .
clone size: once
CDR3 protein: CASSSGGAMRTEAFF
CDR3 DNA: TGTGCCAGCAGCTCGGGGGGGGCCATGAGGACTGAAGCTTTCTTT

J gene: TRBJ2-5
V gene: TRBV5-1
D gene: TRBD2
clone size: .
CDR3 protein: CASSFILAGQETQYF
CDR3 DNA: TGCGCCAGCAGCTTCATCCTAGCGGGCCAAGAGACCCAGTACTTC

J gene: TRBJ1-2
V gene: TRBV28
D gene: .
clone size: .
CDR3 protein: CASTTLTGYGDYGYTF
CDR3 DNA: TGTGCCAGCACCACACTCACAGGGTATGGCGACTATGGCTACACCTTC

J gene: TRBJ2-1
V gene: TRBV6-5
D gene: .
clone size: .
CDR3 protein: CASRTGSSYNEQFF
CDR3 DNA: TGTGCCAGCAGGACAGGCAGCTCCTACAATGAGCAGTTCTTC

J gene: TRBJ2-3
V gene: TRBV27
D gene: .
clone size: .
CDR3 protein: CASKYGSTSTDTQYF
CDR3 DNA: TGTGCCAGCAAGTACGGGAGTACCAGCACAGATACGCAGTATTTT

J gene: TRBJ1-3
V gene: TRBV28
D gene: .
clone size: .
CDR3 protein: CASSSTRSGNTIYF
CDR3 DNA: TGTGCCAGCAGTTCAACCCGATCTGGAAACACCATATATTTT

J gene: TRBJ2-5
V gene: TRBV7-2
D gene: .
clone size: .
CDR3 protein: CASSLSGHQETQYF
CDR3 DNA: TGTGCCAGCAGCTTATCTGGGCACCAAGAGACCCAGTACTTC